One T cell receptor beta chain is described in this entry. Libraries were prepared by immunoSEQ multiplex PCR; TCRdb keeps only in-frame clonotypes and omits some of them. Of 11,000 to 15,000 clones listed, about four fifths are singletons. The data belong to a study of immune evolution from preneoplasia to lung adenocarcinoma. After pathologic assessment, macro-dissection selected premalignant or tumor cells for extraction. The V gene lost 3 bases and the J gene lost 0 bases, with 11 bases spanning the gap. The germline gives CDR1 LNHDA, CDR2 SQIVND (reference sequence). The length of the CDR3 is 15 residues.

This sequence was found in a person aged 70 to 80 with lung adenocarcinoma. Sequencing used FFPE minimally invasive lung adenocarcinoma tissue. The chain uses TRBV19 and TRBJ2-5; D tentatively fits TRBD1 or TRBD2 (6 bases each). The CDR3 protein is CASSIGGSDQETQYF. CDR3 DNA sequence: TGTGCCAGTAGTATCGGGGGCAGCGACCAAGAGACCCAGTACTTC.